The source of this T cell receptor (beta chain) is a study of CD8+CD57+ T cells in acquired aplastic anemia. Study context: Recorded DNA amounts for sorted CD4+ and CD8+ cells had an average of around 3.4 ug. Study findings and constraints: With respect to CD8+ Simpson's diversity, patients and controls did not differ significantly. The same twenty-nine CD8+ CDR3 sequences occurred in patients and in controls.

Genomic DNA acted as the template from which TCR beta VDJ combination and CDR3 sequence profiling were carried out. One entry per CDR3 protein, called by TCRdb with MiXCR from the reads. The sample contains around 180,000 distinct CDR3 sequences, 50% to 75% of which appear only once. Remarks on this clonotype: Its antigen is as yet unknown.

The CDR3 spans 14 residues. V was cut by 5 bases and J by 5 bases, with 16 bases left in between. Germline V gene sequence: CDR1 SGHAT, CDR2 FQNNGV. The specimen sequenced was sorted CD4+, CD8+, or CD8+CD57+ T cells (not recorded which) from PBMCs. The chain couples TRBV11-2 to TRBJ2-7; D may be TRBD1 (6 bases). This sequence was found in a human donor with severe aplastic anemia or a healthy control (not recorded which). This CDR3 is CASSENRVLNEQYF. The CDR3 DNA sequence: TGTGCCAGCAGCGAAAACAGGGTTTTGAACGAGCAGTACTTC. Full variable domain (outside the CDR3, taken from reference TRBV11-2 and TRBJ2-7): EAGVAQSPRYKIIEKRQSVAFWCNPISGHATLYWYQQILGQGPKLLIQFQNNGVVDDSQLPKDRFSAERLKGVDSTLKIQPAKLEDSAVYLCASSENRVLNEQYFGPGTRLTVT.